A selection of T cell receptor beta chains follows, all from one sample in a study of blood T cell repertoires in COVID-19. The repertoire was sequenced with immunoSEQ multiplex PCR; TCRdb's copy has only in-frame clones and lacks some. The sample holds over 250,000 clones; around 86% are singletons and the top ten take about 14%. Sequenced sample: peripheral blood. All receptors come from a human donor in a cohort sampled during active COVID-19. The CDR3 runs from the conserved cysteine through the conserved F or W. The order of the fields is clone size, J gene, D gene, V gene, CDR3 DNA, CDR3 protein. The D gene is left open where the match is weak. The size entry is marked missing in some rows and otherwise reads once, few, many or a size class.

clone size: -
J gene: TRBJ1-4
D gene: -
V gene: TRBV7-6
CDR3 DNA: TGTGCCAGCAGCTCCGTGGAGAGGGCAAGTGAAAAACTGTTTTTT
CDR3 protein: CASSSVERASEKLFF

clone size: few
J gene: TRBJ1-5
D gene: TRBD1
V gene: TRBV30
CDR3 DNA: TGTGCCTGGAGTGGACAGGGGCAGCCCCAGCATTTT
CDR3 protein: CAWSGQGQPQHF

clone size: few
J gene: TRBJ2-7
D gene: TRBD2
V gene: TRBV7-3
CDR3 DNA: TGTGCCAGCAGCAACGGACTAGCGAATGTCTACGAGCAGTACTTC
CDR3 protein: CASSNGLANVYEQYF

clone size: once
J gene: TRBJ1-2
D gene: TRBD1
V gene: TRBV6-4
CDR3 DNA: TGTGCCAGCAGTGACTCCTCTGAGGGGGCGCGAGGCTACACCTTC
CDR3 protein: CASSDSSEGARGYTF

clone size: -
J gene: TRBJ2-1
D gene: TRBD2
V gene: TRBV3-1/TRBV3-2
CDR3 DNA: TGTGCCAGCAGCCAGCAACGACTAGCGGAATACAATGAGCAGTTCTTC
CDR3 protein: CASSQQRLAEYNEQFF

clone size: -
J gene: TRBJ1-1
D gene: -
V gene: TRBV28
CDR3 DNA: TGTGCCAGTAGGACAGTCCCCACTGAAGCTTTCTTT
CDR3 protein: CASRTVPTEAFF

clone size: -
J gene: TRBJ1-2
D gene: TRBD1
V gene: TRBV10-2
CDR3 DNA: TGCGCCAGCAGTGAGGGGACAGCGGCTGGCTACACCTTC
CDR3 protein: CASSEGTAAGYTF

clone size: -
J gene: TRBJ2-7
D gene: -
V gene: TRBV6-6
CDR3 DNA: TGTGCCAGCATCTACAGGGACACTACCTACGAGCAGTACTTC
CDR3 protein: CASIYRDTTYEQYF

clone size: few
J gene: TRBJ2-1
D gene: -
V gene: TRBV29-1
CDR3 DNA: TGCAGCGTTGCCCGGGGATCATATGGTGAGCAGTTCTTC
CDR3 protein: CSVARGSYGEQFF

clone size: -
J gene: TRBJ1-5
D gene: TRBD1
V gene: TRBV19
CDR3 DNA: TGTGCCAGTATGGGACAGGGGTTCAATCAGCCCCAGCATTTT
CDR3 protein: CASMGQGFNQPQHF

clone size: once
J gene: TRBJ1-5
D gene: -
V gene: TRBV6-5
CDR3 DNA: TGTGCCAGCAGCACTAGGTCCCAGGGGCAGCCCCAGCATTTT
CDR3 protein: CASSTRSQGQPQHF

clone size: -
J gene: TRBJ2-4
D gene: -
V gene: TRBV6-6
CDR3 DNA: TGTGCCAGCAGTTACCGACAGTCTAGTGAAAACATTCAGTACTTC
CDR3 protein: CASSYRQSSENIQYF

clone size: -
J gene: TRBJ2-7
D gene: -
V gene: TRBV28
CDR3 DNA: TGTGCCAGCAGTTTAGGTGGGACATCCTACGAGCAGTACTTC
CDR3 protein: CASSLGGTSYEQYF

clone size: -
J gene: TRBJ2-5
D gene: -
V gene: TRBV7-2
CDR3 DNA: TGTGCCAGCAGGTTACCGCTACAAGAGACCCAGTACTTC
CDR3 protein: CASRLPLQETQYF

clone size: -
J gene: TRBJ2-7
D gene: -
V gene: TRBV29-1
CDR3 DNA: TGCAGCGTCGGACACCTATTCTACGAGCAGTACTTC
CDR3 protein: CSVGHLFYEQYF

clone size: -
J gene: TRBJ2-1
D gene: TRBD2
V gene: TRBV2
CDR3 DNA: TGTGCCAGCAGCGAGATAAAGCGGACTAGCGGGAGCAATGAGCAGTTCTTC
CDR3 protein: CASSEIKRTSGSNEQFF

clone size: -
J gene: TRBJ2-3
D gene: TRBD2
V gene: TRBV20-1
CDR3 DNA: TGCAGTGCTAGTCCTAGCGGGAGAACAGATACGCAGTATTTT
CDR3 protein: CSASPSGRTDTQYF

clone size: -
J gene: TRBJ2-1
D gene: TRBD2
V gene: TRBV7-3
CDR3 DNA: TGTGCCAGCAGCTTACTAGCGGGATCTGAGCAGTTCTTC
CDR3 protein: CASSLLAGSEQFF

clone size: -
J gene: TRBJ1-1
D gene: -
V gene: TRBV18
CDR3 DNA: TGTGCCAGCTCACAAGCCCTGTTGGCTGAAGCTTTCTTT
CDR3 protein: CASSQALLAEAFF

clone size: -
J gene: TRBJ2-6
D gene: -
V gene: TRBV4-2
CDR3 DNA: TGTGCCAGCAGCCAAGCAGTGGGCAACTCTGGGGCCAACGTCCTGACTTTC
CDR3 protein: CASSQAVGNSGANVLTF

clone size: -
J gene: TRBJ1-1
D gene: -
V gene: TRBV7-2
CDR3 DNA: TGTGCCAGCAGCTCTCAGATACAATACACTGAAGCTTTCTTT
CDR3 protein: CASSSQIQYTEAFF

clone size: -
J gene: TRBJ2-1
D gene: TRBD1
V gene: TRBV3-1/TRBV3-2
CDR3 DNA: TGTGCCAGCAGTTACACAGGGGTGGAGCAGTTCTTC
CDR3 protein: CASSYTGVEQFF

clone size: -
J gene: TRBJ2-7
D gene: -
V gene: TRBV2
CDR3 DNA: TGTGCCAGCAGTGAAGATCCCAGGTCCTACGAGCAGTACTTC
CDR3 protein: CASSEDPRSYEQYF

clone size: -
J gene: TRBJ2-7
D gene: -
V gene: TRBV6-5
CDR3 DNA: TGTGCCATCCTTAGCGGAACCTCCTACGAGCAGTACTTC
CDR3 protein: CAILSGTSYEQYF

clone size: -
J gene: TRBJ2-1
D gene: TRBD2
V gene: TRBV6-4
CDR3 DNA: TGTGCCAGCAGCCTCCGCCCTAGCGGGTTCTCCTACAATGAGCAGTTCTTC
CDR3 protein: CASSLRPSGFSYNEQFF

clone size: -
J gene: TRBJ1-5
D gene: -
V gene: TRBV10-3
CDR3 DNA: TGTGCCATCAGTGTCGGGGATAGCAATCAGCCCCAGCATTTT
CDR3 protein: CAISVGDSNQPQHF

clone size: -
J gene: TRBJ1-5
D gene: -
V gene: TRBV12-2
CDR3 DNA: TGTGCAAGTCGCCTAACCGAAGGGACAGGGAGTCAGCCCCAGCATTTT
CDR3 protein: CASRLTEGTGSQPQHF

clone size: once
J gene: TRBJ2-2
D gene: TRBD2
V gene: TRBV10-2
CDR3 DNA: TGCGCCAGCCGCCAGCGGGAGTTCACCGGGGAGCTGTTTTTT
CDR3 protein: CASRQREFTGELFF

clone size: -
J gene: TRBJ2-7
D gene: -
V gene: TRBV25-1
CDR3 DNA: TGTGCCAGCAGTGGGCTCTACGAGCAGTACTTC
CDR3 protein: CASSGLYEQYF

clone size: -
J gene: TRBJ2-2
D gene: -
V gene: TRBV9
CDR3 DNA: TGTGCCAGCAGCGGGGGCAACGCGAACACCGGGGAGCTGTTTTTT
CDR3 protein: CASSGGNANTGELFF

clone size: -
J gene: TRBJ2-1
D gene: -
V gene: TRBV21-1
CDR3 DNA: TGTGCCAGCAGCAAAACCCCTCGAGCGGGAGGGCCTTACAATGAGCAGTTCTTC
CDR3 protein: CASSKTPRAGGPYNEQFF

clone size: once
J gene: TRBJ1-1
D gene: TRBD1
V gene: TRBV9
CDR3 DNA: TGTGCCAGCAGCGCCCTGGGACAGGGACGGACTGAAGCTTTCTTT
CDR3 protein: CASSALGQGRTEAFF

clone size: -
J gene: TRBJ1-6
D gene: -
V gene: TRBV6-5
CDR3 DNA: TGTGCCAGCAGTTACGGACAGCAGAATTCACCCCTCCACTTT
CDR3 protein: CASSYGQQNSPLHF

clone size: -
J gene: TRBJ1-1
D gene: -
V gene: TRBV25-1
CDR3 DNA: TGTGCCAGCAGGGACTGGAACACTGAAGCTTTCTTT
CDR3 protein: CASRDWNTEAFF

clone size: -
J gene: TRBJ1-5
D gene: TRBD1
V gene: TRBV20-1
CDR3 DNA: TGCAGTGCTGGTGGACAGGGAGATCAGCCCCAGCATTTT
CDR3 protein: CSAGGQGDQPQHF

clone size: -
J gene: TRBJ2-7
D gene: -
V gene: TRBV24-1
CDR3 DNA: TGTGCCACCAGTGCTAGGGGCTCCTACGAGCAGTACTTC
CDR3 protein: CATSARGSYEQYF

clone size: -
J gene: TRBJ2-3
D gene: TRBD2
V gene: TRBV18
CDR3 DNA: TGTGCCAGCTCATCCAAAAAAATCGGACTAGCGGGATCAGATACGCAGTATTTT
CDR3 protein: CASSSKKIGLAGSDTQYF

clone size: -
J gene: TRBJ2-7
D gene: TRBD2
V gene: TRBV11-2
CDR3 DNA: TGTGCCAGCAGCTTGGGACTAGCGGAGTACGAGCAGTACTTC
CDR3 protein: CASSLGLAEYEQYF

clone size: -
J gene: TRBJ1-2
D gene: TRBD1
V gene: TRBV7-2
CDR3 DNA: TGTGCCAGCAGCTTCAACAGGGGGCTCGTTAGCTACACCTTC
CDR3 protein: CASSFNRGLVSYTF

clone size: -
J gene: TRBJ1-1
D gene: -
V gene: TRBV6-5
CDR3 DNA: TGTGCCAGCAGCTATAAAGGGGACACTGAAGCTTTCTTT
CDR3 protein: CASSYKGDTEAFF

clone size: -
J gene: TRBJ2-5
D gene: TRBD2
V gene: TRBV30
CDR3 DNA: TGTGCCTGGGCCACATACACTAGCGGGGAGGAGACCCAGTACTTC
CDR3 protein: CAWATYTSGEETQYF

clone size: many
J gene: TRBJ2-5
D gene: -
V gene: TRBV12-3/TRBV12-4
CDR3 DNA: TGTGCCAGCAGTTCCGGCCAGGTTGGGACCCAGTACTTC
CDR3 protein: CASSSGQVGTQYF

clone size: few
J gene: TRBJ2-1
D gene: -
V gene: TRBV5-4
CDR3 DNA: TGTGCCAGCAGCTTGGATCTAGCGGGACAGGAACGTGAGCAGTTCTTC
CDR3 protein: CASSLDLAGQEREQFF